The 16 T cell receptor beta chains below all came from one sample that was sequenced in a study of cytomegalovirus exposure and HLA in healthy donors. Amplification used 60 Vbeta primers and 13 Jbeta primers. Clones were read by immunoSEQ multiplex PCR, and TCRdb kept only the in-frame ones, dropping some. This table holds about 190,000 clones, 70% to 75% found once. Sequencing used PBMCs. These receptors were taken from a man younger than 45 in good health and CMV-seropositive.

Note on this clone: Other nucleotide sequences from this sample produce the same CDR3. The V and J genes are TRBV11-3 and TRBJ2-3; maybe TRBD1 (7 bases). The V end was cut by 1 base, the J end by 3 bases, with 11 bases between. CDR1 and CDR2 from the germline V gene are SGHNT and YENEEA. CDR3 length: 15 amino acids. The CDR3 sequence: CASSLAGGITDTQYF. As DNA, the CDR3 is TGTGCCAGCAGCTTAGCAGGGGGGATAACAGATACGCAGTATTTT. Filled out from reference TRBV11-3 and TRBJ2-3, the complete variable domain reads EAGVVQSPRYKIIEKKQPVAFWCNPISGHNTLYWYLQNLGQGPELLIRYENEEAVDDSQLPKDRFSAERLKGVDSTLKIQPAELGDSAVYLCASSLAGGITDTQYFGPGTRLTVL.

The CDR3 reads CASSLRVNYGYTF. CDR3 nucleotides: TGCGCCAGCAGCTTGCGAGTTAACTATGGCTACACCTTC. This rearrangement joins TRBV5-1 to TRBJ1-2; D is uncertain. The CDR3 sequence is 13 residues long. In germline, CDR1 is SGHRS, CDR2 YFSETQ. V lost 1 base to trimming and J lost 1 base, with 5 bases between them. The variable domain in full, completed from reference TRBV5-1 and TRBJ1-2, reads KAGVTQTPRYLIKTRGQQVTLSCSPISGHRSVSWYQQTPGQGLQFLFEYFSETQRNKGNFPGRFSGRQFSNSRSEMNVSTLELGDSALYLCASSLRVNYGYTFGSGTRLTVV.

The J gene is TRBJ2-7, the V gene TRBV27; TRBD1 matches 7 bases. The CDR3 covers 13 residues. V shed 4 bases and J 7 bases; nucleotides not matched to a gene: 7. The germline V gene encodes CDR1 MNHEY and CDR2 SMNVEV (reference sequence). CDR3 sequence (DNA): TGTGCCAGCAGTTCCAGACAGGGTTGGGAGCAGTACTTC. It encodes CASSSRQGWEQYF.

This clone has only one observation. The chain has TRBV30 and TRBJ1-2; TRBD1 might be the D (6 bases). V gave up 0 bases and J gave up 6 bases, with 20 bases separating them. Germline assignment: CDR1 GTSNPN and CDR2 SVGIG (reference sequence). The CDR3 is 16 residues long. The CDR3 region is CAWSVSGQLGGNGYTF. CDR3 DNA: TGTGCCTGGAGTGTAAGTGGACAGCTTGGAGGAAATGGCTACACCTTC. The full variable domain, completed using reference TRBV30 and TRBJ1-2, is SQTIHQWPATLVQPVGSPLSLECTVEGTSNPNLYWYRQAAGRGLQLLFYSVGIGQISSEVPQNLSASRPQDRQFILSSKKLLLSDSGFYLCAWSVSGQLGGNGYTFGSGTRLTVV.

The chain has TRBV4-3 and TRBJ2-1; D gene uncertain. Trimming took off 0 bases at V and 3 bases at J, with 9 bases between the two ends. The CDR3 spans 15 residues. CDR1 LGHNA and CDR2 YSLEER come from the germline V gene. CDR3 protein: CASSQDLADYNEQFF. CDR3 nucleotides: TGCGCCAGCAGCCAAGATCTGGCCGACTACAATGAGCAGTTCTTC.

The CDR3 reads CASSLGRVDRYNEQFF. The CDR3 bases are TGCGCCAGCAGCTTGGGGCGTGTGGACAGATACAATGAGCAGTTCTTC. The chain couples TRBV5-1 to TRBJ2-1, with D possibly being TRBD1 (6 bases). Trimming left V 0 bases short and J 4 bases short, with 14 bases between. Germline values: CDR1 SGHRS, CDR2 YFSETQ. CDR3 size: 16 residues.

The CDR3 region has the DNA TGTGCCAGCAGCTTTTCTTGGACTAGCGGGAGTGAGACCCAGTACTTC. This encodes CASSFSWTSGSETQYF. The V and J genes are TRBV5-6 and TRBJ2-5, with 13 bases that match TRBD2. V was pared by 2 bases and J by 5 bases, with 6 bases of the junction left unmatched. Germline CDR1 SGHDT, CDR2 YYEEEE. The CDR3 totals 16 residues.

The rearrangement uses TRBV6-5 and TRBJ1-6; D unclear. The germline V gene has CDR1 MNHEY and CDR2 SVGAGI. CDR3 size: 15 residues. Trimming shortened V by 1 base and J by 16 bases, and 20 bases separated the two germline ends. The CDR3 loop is CASSYFTSGEGLLHF. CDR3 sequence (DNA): TGTGCCAGCAGTTACTTCACCTCCGGGGAAGGGTTGCTCCACTTT.

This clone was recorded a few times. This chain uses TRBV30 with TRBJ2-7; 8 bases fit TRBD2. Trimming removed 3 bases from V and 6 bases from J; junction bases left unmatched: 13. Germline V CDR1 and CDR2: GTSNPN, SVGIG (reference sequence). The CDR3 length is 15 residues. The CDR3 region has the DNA TGTGCCTGGAGCTACGGGGCGGGAGGTCTTAGCGAGCAGTACTTC. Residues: CAWSYGAGGLSEQYF.

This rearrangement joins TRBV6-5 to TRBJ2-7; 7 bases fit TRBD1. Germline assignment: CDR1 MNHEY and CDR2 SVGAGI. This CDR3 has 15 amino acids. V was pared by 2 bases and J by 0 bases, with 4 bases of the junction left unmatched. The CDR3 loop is CASSYIRTGSYEQYF. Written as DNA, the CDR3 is TGTGCCAGCAGTTACATCCGGACAGGCTCCTACGAGCAGTACTTC.

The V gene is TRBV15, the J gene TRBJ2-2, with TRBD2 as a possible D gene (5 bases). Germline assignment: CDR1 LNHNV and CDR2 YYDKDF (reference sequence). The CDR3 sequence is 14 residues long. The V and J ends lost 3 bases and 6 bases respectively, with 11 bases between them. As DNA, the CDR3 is TGTGCCACCAGCAGGGACTTCAGTCCCGGGGAGCTGTTTTTT. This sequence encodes CATSRDFSPGELFF. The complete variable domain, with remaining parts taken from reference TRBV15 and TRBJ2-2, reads DAMVIQNPRYQVTQFGKPVTLSCSQTLNHNVMYWYQQKSSQAPKLLFHYYDKDFNNEADTPDNFQSRRPNTSFCFLDIRSPGLGDTAMYLCATSRDFSPGELFFGEGSRLTVL.

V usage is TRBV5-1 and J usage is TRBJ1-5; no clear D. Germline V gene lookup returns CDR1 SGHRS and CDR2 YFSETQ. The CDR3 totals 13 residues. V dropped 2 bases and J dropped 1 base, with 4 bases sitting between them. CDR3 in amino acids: CASSFSSNQPQHF. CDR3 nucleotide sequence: TGCGCCAGCAGCTTTAGCAGCAATCAGCCCCAGCATTTT.

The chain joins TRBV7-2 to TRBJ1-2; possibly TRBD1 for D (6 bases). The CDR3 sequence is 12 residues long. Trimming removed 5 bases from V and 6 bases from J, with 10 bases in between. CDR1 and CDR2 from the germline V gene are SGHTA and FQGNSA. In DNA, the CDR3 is TGTGCCAGCAGCGGAGCAGGGGATGGCTACACCTTC. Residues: CASSGAGDGYTF.

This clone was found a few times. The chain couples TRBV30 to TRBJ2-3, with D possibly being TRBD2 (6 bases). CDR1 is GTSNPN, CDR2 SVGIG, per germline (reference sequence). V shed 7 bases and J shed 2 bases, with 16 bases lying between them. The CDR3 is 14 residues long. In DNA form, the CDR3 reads TGTGCCTACACCCCGGGACTCGACACAGATACGCAGTATTTT. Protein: CAYTPGLDTDTQYF.

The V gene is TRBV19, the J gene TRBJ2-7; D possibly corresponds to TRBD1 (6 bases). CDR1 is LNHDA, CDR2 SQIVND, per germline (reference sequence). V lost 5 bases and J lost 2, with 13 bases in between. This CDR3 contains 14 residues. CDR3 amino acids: CASSPPGQAYEQYF. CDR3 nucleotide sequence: TGTGCCAGTAGTCCACCGGGACAAGCCTACGAGCAGTACTTC.

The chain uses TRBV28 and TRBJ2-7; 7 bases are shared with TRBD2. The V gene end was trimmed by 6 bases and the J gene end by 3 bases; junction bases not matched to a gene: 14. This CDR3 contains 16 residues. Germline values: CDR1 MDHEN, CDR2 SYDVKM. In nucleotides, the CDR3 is TGTGCCAGCAGGGGGGGGAGGCCCTATTTTAACTACGAGCAGTACTTC. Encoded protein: CASRGGRPYFNYEQYF.